This T cell receptor beta chain stems from a study of beta chain features in type 1 diabetes. Points from the study as a whole: Moderate but significant shortening of TCRB CDR3s was recorded in all four CD4+ subsets from Type 1 diabetes patients. The question left open here concerned HLA type influencing TCRB rearrangement.

The CDR3 is made up of 14 amino acids. Germline V CDR1 and CDR2: PRHDT, FYEKMQ (reference sequence). The V gene lost 5 bases and the J gene lost 9 bases, with 20 bases spanning the gap. The isolated RNA, all of it, was reverse transcribed, so expressed TCRB transcripts were what got sequenced. TCRdb's table, derived via immunoSEQ multiplex PCR, lists solely in-frame clones and lacks some. The sample has roughly 100,000 clones, approximately 30% seen once. Using CD45RO/CCR7/CD25/CD127/CD95/CD27, CD4+ naive, central memory, regulatory and stem cell-like memory cells were sorted. On this clone itself: Its antigen is still unknown.

The receptor was derived from a woman younger than 30 with type 1 diabetes. Sequenced: central memory CD4+ T cells from blood. The J gene is TRBJ2-7, the V gene TRBV13, with TRBD1 as a possible D gene (7 bases). CDR3 protein: CASSRRTGGGWQYF. CDR3 DNA sequence: TGTGCCAGCAGCCGAAGGACAGGCGGAGGGTGGCAGTACTTC.